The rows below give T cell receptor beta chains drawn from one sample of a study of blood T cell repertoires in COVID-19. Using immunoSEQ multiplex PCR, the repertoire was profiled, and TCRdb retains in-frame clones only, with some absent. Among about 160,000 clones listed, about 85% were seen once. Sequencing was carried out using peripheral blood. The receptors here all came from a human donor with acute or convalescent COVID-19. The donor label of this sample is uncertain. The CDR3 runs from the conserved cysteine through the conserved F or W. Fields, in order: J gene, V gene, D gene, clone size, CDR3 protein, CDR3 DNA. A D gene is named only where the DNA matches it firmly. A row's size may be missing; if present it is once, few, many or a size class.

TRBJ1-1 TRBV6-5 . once CASSYDRNTEAFF TGTGCCAGCAGTTATGACAGGAACACTGAAGCTTTCTTT
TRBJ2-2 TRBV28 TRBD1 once CASTLTGGIAGELFF TGTGCCAGCACTTTGACAGGGGGAATCGCCGGGGAGCTGTTTTTT
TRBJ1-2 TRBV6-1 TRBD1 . CASSEWRQGSYGYTF TGTGCCAGCAGTGAATGGCGACAGGGGAGCTATGGCTACACCTTC
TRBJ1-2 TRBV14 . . CASSPGPKRDGYTF TGTGCCAGCAGTCCCGGGCCCAAGAGGGATGGCTACACCTTC
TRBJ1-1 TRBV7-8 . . CASSLSGNTEAFF TGTGCCAGCAGCTTAAGCGGGAACACTGAAGCTTTCTTT
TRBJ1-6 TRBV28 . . CASGQHGSPLHF TGTGCCAGCGGCCAACACGGGTCACCCCTCCACTTT
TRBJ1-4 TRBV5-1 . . CASSSTDVHPGYEKLFF TGCGCCAGCAGCTCCACAGACGTTCACCCAGGATATGAAAAACTGTTTTTT
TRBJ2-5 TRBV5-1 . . CASRSELETQYF TGCGCCAGCAGATCCGAGCTTGAGACCCAGTACTTC
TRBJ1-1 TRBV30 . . CAWSKNTEAFF TGTGCCTGGAGCAAAAACACTGAAGCTTTCTTT
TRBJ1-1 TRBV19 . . CASSPRTTEAFF TGTGCCAGTAGTCCTAGGACAACCGAAGCTTTCTTT
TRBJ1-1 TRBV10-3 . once CAISDLGTEAFF TGTGCCATCAGTGACCTAGGAACTGAAGCTTTCTTT
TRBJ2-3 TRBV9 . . CASSVSSGLPHGTDTQYF TGTGCCAGCAGCGTTTCCAGCGGGCTTCCGCATGGCACAGATACGCAGTATTTT
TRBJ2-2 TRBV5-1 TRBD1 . CASSSPGQGSIGELFF TGCGCCAGCAGCTCCCCCGGACAGGGATCTATCGGGGAGCTGTTTTTT
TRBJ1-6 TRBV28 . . CASTGGRNNSPLHF TGTGCCAGCACGGGGGGCCGGAATAATTCACCCCTCCACTTT
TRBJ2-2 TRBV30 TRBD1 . CAWSVPGGNTGELFF TGTGCCTGGAGTGTACCAGGGGGCAACACCGGGGAGCTGTTTTTT
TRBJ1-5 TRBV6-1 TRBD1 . CASSEAPGGGGNQPQHF TGTGCCAGCAGTGAAGCGCCAGGGGGCGGCGGCAATCAGCCCCAGCATTTT
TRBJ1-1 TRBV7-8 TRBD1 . CASSAPQGEVTEAFF TGTGCCAGCAGCGCGCCACAGGGGGAGGTGACTGAAGCTTTCTTT
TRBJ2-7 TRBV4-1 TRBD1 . CASSHTGTGGYEQYF TGCGCCAGCAGCCACACCGGGACAGGGGGCTACGAGCAGTACTTC
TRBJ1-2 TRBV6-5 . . CASSYSRAGEGYGYTF TGTGCCAGCAGTTACTCCCGGGCAGGGGAGGGCTATGGCTACACCTTC
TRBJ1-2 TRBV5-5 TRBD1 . CASSLPGQGIYGYTF TGTGCCAGCAGCTTACCGGGACAGGGGATCTATGGCTACACCTTC
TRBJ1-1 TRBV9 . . CASSVNQGNTEAFF TGTGCCAGCAGCGTAAACCAGGGAAACACTGAAGCTTTCTTT
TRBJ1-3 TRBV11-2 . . CASRLQGNTIYF TGTGCCAGCAGACTTCAAGGAAACACCATATATTTT
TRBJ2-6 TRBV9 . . CASSVVGVSRSGANVLTF TGTGCCAGCAGCGTAGTAGGGGTGTCCCGCTCTGGGGCCAACGTCCTGACTTTC
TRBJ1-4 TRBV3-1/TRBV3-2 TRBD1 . CASSIRQGSTNEKLFF TGTGCCAGCAGCATTCGACAGGGGTCAACTAATGAAAAACTGTTTTTT
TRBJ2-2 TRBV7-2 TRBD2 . CASSRRTSGGSGELFF TGTGCCAGCAGCAGACGGACTAGCGGGGGCTCCGGGGAGCTGTTTTTT
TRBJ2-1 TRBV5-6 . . CASTGLSSYNEQFF TGTGCCAGTACGGGACTCAGCTCCTACAATGAGCAGTTCTTC
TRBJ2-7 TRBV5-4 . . CASSSLSYEQYF TGTGCCAGCAGTTCCTTGTCCTACGAGCAGTACTTC
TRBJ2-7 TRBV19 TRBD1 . CASSPTGGTYEQYF TGTGCCAGTAGTCCGACAGGGGGCACCTACGAGCAGTACTTC
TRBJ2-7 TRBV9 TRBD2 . CARSASAGLAGGRAYEQYF TGTGCCCGCAGCGCATCGGCGGGACTCGCGGGGGGGCGGGCCTACGAGCAGTACTTC
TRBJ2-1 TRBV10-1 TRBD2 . CASSELGLAGVGEQFF TGCGCCAGCAGTGAGTTGGGACTAGCGGGGGTTGGTGAGCAGTTCTTC
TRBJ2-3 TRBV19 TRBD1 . CASSILARQGARTTQYF TGTGCCAGTAGTATCCTCGCTAGACAGGGGGCGCGGACAACGCAGTATTTT
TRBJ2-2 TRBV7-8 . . CASSLAPGTSNTGELFF TGTGCCAGCAGCTTAGCGCCTGGGACTTCCAACACCGGGGAGCTGTTTTTT
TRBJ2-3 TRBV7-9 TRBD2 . CASSPTPSGVNTDTQYF TGTGCCAGCAGCCCAACCCCTAGCGGGGTAAACACAGATACGCAGTATTTT
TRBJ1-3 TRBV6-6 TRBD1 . CASSSQGAPGNTIYF TGTGCCAGCAGTTCGCAGGGGGCTCCTGGAAACACCATATATTTT
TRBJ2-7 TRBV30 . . CAWSWGGRHDEQYF TGTGCCTGGAGTTGGGGGGGGCGGCATGACGAGCAGTACTTC